The 10 T cell receptor beta chains in this list originate from one sample, sequenced in a study of control samples from healthy donors and cancer patients. The assay was immunoSEQ multiplex PCR, and TCRdb's table has in-frame clones only and misses some. The table has 150,000 or so clones, around 90% seen once. The sequenced material came from blood. The receptors were gathered from a man aged 25-45 years in good health.

The chain combines TRBV28 with TRBJ2-6; TRBD1 or TRBD2 may be the D gene (5 bases each). The V gene's germline CDR1 is MDHEN and CDR2 SYDVKM. Trimming pared 8 bases from V and 0 bases from J, leaving 11 bases between. This CDR3 region has 15 residues. CDR3 amino acids: CASWDGSSGANVLTF. For the CDR3, the DNA is TGTGCCAGCTGGGACGGAAGCTCTGGGGCCAACGTCCTGACTTTC.

V and J are TRBV2 and TRBJ1-1, with 7 bases that match TRBD1. From germline, CDR1 is SNHLY and CDR2 FYNNEI. The CDR3 extends over 15 amino acids. Losses at the gene ends were 2 bases for V and 5 bases for J; bases not matched to a gene: 8. The CDR3 reads CASSELTGTGTEAFF. CDR3 nucleotide sequence: TGTGCCAGCAGTGAACTGACAGGGACGGGGACTGAAGCTTTCTTT.

The chain recombines TRBV19 with TRBJ1-5, with D perhaps TRBD1 (5 bases). With 5 bases removed from V and 3 bases from J, the gap between germline ends came to 14 bases. There are 15 residues in the CDR3. CDR1 and CDR2 from the germline V gene are LNHDA and SQIVND (reference sequence). The CDR3 region has the DNA TGTGCCAGTAGTCCCAGGGTTACGGTCAATCAGCCCCAGCATTTT. Protein sequence: CASSPRVTVNQPQHF.

The chain links TRBV5-6 to TRBJ2-3, with D perhaps TRBD1 or TRBD2 (5 bases each). The CDR3 totals 13 residues. Between the trimmed V and J ends, which lost 7 bases and 5 bases, there was a span of 14 bases. The germline gives CDR1 SGHDT, CDR2 YYEEEE. The CDR3: CASLGAHGDTQYF. The DNA for the CDR3 is TGTGCCAGCCTCGGGGCTCATGGAGATACGCAGTATTTT.

J is TRBJ2-7 and V is TRBV5-1, with TRBD2 matching 10 bases. Looked up from germline, CDR1 is SGHRS and CDR2 is YFSETQ. This CDR3 has 14 amino acids. V gave up 2 bases and J gave up 7 bases; unmatched junction bases: 6. The CDR3 reads CASSLPSGSQEQYF. The CDR3 coding sequence is TGCGCCAGCAGCTTACCTAGCGGGAGTCAAGAGCAGTACTTC.

The rearrangement uses TRBV12-5 and TRBJ2-1; no reliable D call. There are 13 residues in the CDR3. Germline-derived CDR1 and CDR2 are LGHNT and FRNRAP. Trimming removed 1 base from V and 5 bases from J, with 6 bases in between. CDR3 sequence: CASGLGRDNEQFF. In DNA, the CDR3 is TGTGCTAGTGGTTTGGGAAGGGACAATGAGCAGTTCTTC.

This clone was seen once. The CDR3 sequence is CASSERGQGSNSPLHF. For the CDR3, the DNA is TGTGCCAGCAGTGAGCGGGGACAGGGGAGTAATTCACCCCTCCACTTT. The chain is built from TRBV6-1 and TRBJ1-6; 10 bases are shared with TRBD1. CDR1 is MNHNS, CDR2 SASEGT, per germline. V was clipped by 3 bases and J by 6 bases; unmatched bases: 5. The CDR3 is 16 residues long.

The V call is TRBV4-3, the J call TRBJ2-1; tentatively, D is TRBD1 (5 bases). Germline CDR1 is LGHNA and CDR2 is YSLEER. The CDR3 totals 16 residues. The V gene lost 4 bases and the J gene lost 0 bases, with 13 bases spanning the gap. CDR3 sequence reads: CASSPSSGHSYNEQFF. As DNA, the CDR3 is TGCGCCAGCAGCCCATCATCCGGACACTCCTACAATGAGCAGTTCTTC.

In DNA, the CDR3 is TGTGCCAGCAGTTTAAAGGGAGGCACCTATAATTCACCCCTCCACTTT. This sequence encodes CASSLKGGTYNSPLHF. The genes are TRBV27 and TRBJ1-6; D is uncertain. Trimming left V 2 bases short and J 2 bases short, with 10 bases between. Looked up from germline, CDR1 is MNHEY and CDR2 is SMNVEV (reference sequence). CDR3 length: 16 amino acids.

This chain connects TRBV6-2 or TRBV6-3 to TRBJ2-1; 9 nucleotides line up with TRBD1. The length of the CDR3 is 15 residues. With 6 bases clipped from V and 6 bases from J, the junction kept 9 bases outside the gene matches. Germline assignment: CDR1 MNHEY and CDR2 SVGEGT. CDR3 nucleotide sequence: TGTGCCAGCAGCCTTCCGGGACAGGGCCTCAATGAGCAGTTCTTC. Its translation is CASSLPGQGLNEQFF.